A selection of T cell receptor beta chains follows, all from one sample in a study of cytomegalovirus exposure and HLA in healthy donors. Measured with immunoSEQ multiplex PCR; TCRdb has only the in-frame clones, and not every one. This table has about 240,000 clones, just under 80% appearing once. Sequencing was performed on PBMCs. These receptor sequences come from a boy between 5 and 17 years old in good health and CMV-seronegative. Both conserved end residues are part of each CDR3. A D gene is named only where the DNA matches it firmly. Size values are once, few and many counts, or a class for expanded clones, and some rows have none.

abundance: once; j_gene: TRBJ1-2; d_gene: TRBD1; v_gene: TRBV4-1; CDR3nt: TGCGCCAGCAGCCAAGATTTCGGACAGGGTGTTCGTGGCTACACCTTC; CDR3aa: CASSQDFGQGVRGYTF
abundance: few; j_gene: TRBJ1-4; d_gene: TRBD1; v_gene: TRBV4-1; CDR3nt: TGCGCCAGCAGCCAAGAGGGACAGGGGAATGAAAAACTGTTTTTT; CDR3aa: CASSQEGQGNEKLFF
abundance: -; j_gene: TRBJ1-2; d_gene: -; v_gene: TRBV9; CDR3nt: TGTGCCACCCGACAGGCGAACTATGGCTACACCTTC; CDR3aa: CATRQANYGYTF
abundance: few; j_gene: TRBJ2-4; d_gene: -; v_gene: TRBV4-2; CDR3nt: TGTGCCAGCAGCCAATACACCGGGATGACTATAGCCAAAAACATTCAGTACTTC; CDR3aa: CASSQYTGMTIAKNIQYF
abundance: few; j_gene: TRBJ1-2; d_gene: -; v_gene: TRBV14; CDR3nt: TGTGCCAGCAGCCAAGAATACTTTGGGGCAGATCTACTACATGGCTACACCTTC; CDR3aa: CASSQEYFGADLLHGYTF
abundance: once; j_gene: TRBJ2-2; d_gene: -; v_gene: TRBV6-5; CDR3nt: TGTGCCAGCAGTTACTCGACTGAGACCGGGGAGCTGTTTTTT; CDR3aa: CASSYSTETGELFF
abundance: few; j_gene: TRBJ1-5; d_gene: TRBD1; v_gene: TRBV5-8; CDR3nt: TGTGCCAGCAGCTACAGGGGATACAATCAGCCCCAGCATTTT; CDR3aa: CASSYRGYNQPQHF
abundance: -; j_gene: TRBJ2-7; d_gene: TRBD1; v_gene: TRBV30; CDR3nt: TGTGCCTGGAGTGTAAAGGGGGCGCTCGACGAGCAGTACTTC; CDR3aa: CAWSVKGALDEQYF
abundance: -; j_gene: TRBJ2-3; d_gene: TRBD1; v_gene: TRBV15; CDR3nt: TGTGCCACCAGCCTACAAGAAGACAGGGACACAGATACGCAGTATTTT; CDR3aa: CATSLQEDRDTDTQYF
abundance: -; j_gene: TRBJ1-1; d_gene: -; v_gene: TRBV20-1; CDR3nt: TGCAGTGCTAGACCGACAGCCGAAGCTTTCTTT; CDR3aa: CSARPTAEAFF
abundance: -; j_gene: TRBJ2-7; d_gene: -; v_gene: TRBV6-4; CDR3nt: TGTGCCAGGCGGGACTCGAGCTCCTACGAGCAGTACTTC; CDR3aa: CARRDSSSYEQYF
abundance: -; j_gene: TRBJ1-3; d_gene: -; v_gene: TRBV18; CDR3nt: TGTGCCAGCTCACCGGCAGGGCCTGGAAACACCATATATTTT; CDR3aa: CASSPAGPGNTIYF
abundance: -; j_gene: TRBJ2-3; d_gene: TRBD2; v_gene: TRBV9; CDR3nt: TGTGCCAGCAGCCCCTTTAGCGGGACTAGCACAGATACGCAGTATTTT; CDR3aa: CASSPFSGTSTDTQYF
abundance: -; j_gene: TRBJ2-7; d_gene: -; v_gene: TRBV11-3; CDR3nt: TGTGCCAGCAGCCCCGACAGCATGAGCTACGAGCAGTACTTC; CDR3aa: CASSPDSMSYEQYF
abundance: -; j_gene: TRBJ2-5; d_gene: -; v_gene: TRBV11-3; CDR3nt: TGTGCCAGCAGCTTAGTGGAGGAGACCCAGTACTTC; CDR3aa: CASSLVEETQYF
abundance: -; j_gene: TRBJ1-1; d_gene: -; v_gene: TRBV7-8; CDR3nt: TGTGCCAGCACCCTGGGGGGGAACACTGAAGCTTTCTTT; CDR3aa: CASTLGGNTEAFF
abundance: once; j_gene: TRBJ1-2; d_gene: TRBD1; v_gene: TRBV18; CDR3nt: TGTGCCAGCTCACCACCGGGAATGACAGGGGCCCATGGCTACACCTTC; CDR3aa: CASSPPGMTGAHGYTF
abundance: -; j_gene: TRBJ2-2; d_gene: -; v_gene: TRBV10-3; CDR3nt: TGTGCCATCAGGAACAGGACCGGGGAGCTGTTTTTT; CDR3aa: CAIRNRTGELFF
abundance: -; j_gene: TRBJ1-6; d_gene: -; v_gene: TRBV5-1; CDR3nt: TGCGCCAGCAGCCCGAGGACCGGGACACCGGGAAATTCACCCCTCCACTTT; CDR3aa: CASSPRTGTPGNSPLHF
abundance: -; j_gene: TRBJ1-1; d_gene: -; v_gene: TRBV6-6; CDR3nt: TGTGCCAGCAACAGCAGGGTGAACACTGAAGCTTTCTTT; CDR3aa: CASNSRVNTEAFF
abundance: -; j_gene: TRBJ1-2; d_gene: TRBD1; v_gene: TRBV5-1; CDR3nt: TGCGCCAGCAGCCTAATCGGGACAGGGTTCCTTGGATATGGCTACACCTTC; CDR3aa: CASSLIGTGFLGYGYTF
abundance: -; j_gene: TRBJ1-5; d_gene: -; v_gene: TRBV2; CDR3nt: TGTGCCAGCAGTGAATGGGGAGGTCAGCCCCAGCATTTT; CDR3aa: CASSEWGGQPQHF
abundance: -; j_gene: TRBJ2-2; d_gene: -; v_gene: TRBV30; CDR3nt: TGTGCCTTTTCACCCAATCCGGGTTGGCAGCTGTTTTTT; CDR3aa: CAFSPNPGWQLFF
abundance: -; j_gene: TRBJ2-1; d_gene: -; v_gene: TRBV25-1; CDR3nt: TGTGCCAGCAGTGAACAGAACGGGGGCTCCTACAATGAGCAGTTCTTC; CDR3aa: CASSEQNGGSYNEQFF
abundance: once; j_gene: TRBJ2-1; d_gene: TRBD2; v_gene: TRBV19; CDR3nt: TGTGCCAGTAGTATAGATCTAGCGGGATACAATGAGCAGTTCTTC; CDR3aa: CASSIDLAGYNEQFF
abundance: -; j_gene: TRBJ2-5; d_gene: TRBD1; v_gene: TRBV4-1; CDR3nt: TGCGCCAGCAGCCCGGGACAGGGGAGTCAAGAGACCCAGTACTTC; CDR3aa: CASSPGQGSQETQYF
abundance: -; j_gene: TRBJ2-2; d_gene: -; v_gene: TRBV27; CDR3nt: TGTGCCAGCAGTTTCATCGGCGGGGAGCTGTTTTTT; CDR3aa: CASSFIGGELFF
abundance: -; j_gene: TRBJ2-1; d_gene: TRBD1; v_gene: TRBV29-1; CDR3nt: TGCAGCGTTACCAAGGGACAGGGGGCGAACAATGAGCAGTTCTTC; CDR3aa: CSVTKGQGANNEQFF
abundance: once; j_gene: TRBJ1-2; d_gene: TRBD1; v_gene: TRBV19; CDR3nt: TGTGCCAGTAGTACCGGACAGGGGCTGTATGGCTACACCTTC; CDR3aa: CASSTGQGLYGYTF
abundance: -; j_gene: TRBJ2-5; d_gene: TRBD2; v_gene: TRBV5-1; CDR3nt: TGCGCCAGCAGCAGACTAGCGGGAGGGGACCTGATGAGGGACGGGCAAGAGACCCAGTACTTC; CDR3aa: CASSRLAGGDLMRDGQETQYF
abundance: -; j_gene: TRBJ2-2; d_gene: -; v_gene: TRBV7-6; CDR3nt: TGTGCCAGCAGCCCACAAACGACGAGGCCCGGGGAGCTGTTTTTT; CDR3aa: CASSPQTTRPGELFF
abundance: few; j_gene: TRBJ1-1; d_gene: TRBD1; v_gene: TRBV10-1; CDR3nt: TGCGCCAGCAGTACGACAGGGGTCACTGAAGCTTTCTTT; CDR3aa: CASSTTGVTEAFF
abundance: -; j_gene: TRBJ1-1; d_gene: -; v_gene: TRBV6-1; CDR3nt: TGTGCCAGCCTCGTAGGGCCAGGGGCCCCTGAAGCTTTCTTT; CDR3aa: CASLVGPGAPEAFF
abundance: -; j_gene: TRBJ1-4; d_gene: -; v_gene: TRBV19; CDR3nt: TGTGCCAGTAGTGCACTTAATGAAAAACTGTTTTTT; CDR3aa: CASSALNEKLFF
abundance: -; j_gene: TRBJ2-3; d_gene: TRBD1; v_gene: TRBV30; CDR3nt: TGTGCCTGGAGCTTAAGGGACAGGGGGCCCGATACGCAGTATTTT; CDR3aa: CAWSLRDRGPDTQYF
abundance: -; j_gene: TRBJ2-5; d_gene: -; v_gene: TRBV4-1; CDR3nt: TGCGCCAGCAGCCAAGATAGTACAGGGAGATTTTTGGAGACCCAGTACTTC; CDR3aa: CASSQDSTGRFLETQYF
abundance: once; j_gene: TRBJ2-3; d_gene: -; v_gene: TRBV6-5; CDR3nt: TGTGCCAGCAGTTACTTTAAGACGGGGGGCACAGATACGCAGTATTTT; CDR3aa: CASSYFKTGGTDTQYF
abundance: -; j_gene: TRBJ1-5; d_gene: TRBD1; v_gene: TRBV27; CDR3nt: TGTGCCAGCAGTGGCAGACAGGGGACGGGCAATCAGCCCCAGCATTTT; CDR3aa: CASSGRQGTGNQPQHF
abundance: -; j_gene: TRBJ2-1; d_gene: TRBD2; v_gene: TRBV7-9; CDR3nt: TGTGCCAGCAGCTTAGCTAGCGGGAGATACAATGAGCAGTTCTTC; CDR3aa: CASSLASGRYNEQFF
abundance: -; j_gene: TRBJ2-5; d_gene: -; v_gene: TRBV25-1; CDR3nt: TGTGCCAGCAGCGGGGAGACCCAGTACTTC; CDR3aa: CASSGETQYF
abundance: -; j_gene: TRBJ2-7; d_gene: -; v_gene: TRBV10-3; CDR3nt: TGTGCCATCAGCCCAGGGTACGAGCAGTACTTC; CDR3aa: CAISPGYEQYF
abundance: -; j_gene: TRBJ2-5; d_gene: -; v_gene: TRBV7-3; CDR3nt: TGTGCCAGCAGCCCAGGGCTGGCGGGACGAGAGACCCAGTACTTC; CDR3aa: CASSPGLAGRETQYF
abundance: few; j_gene: TRBJ1-5; d_gene: -; v_gene: TRBV27; CDR3nt: TGTGCCAGTAGCAGACAGGGCAATCAGCCCCAGCATTTT; CDR3aa: CASSRQGNQPQHF